Below, 27 T cell receptor beta chains from the same sample are listed, as sequenced in a study of blood T cells in healthy people across ages. It was with a sample-barcoded 5' primer and a J-beta primer mix that a second PCR of about 6 to 12 cycles was run. TCRdb redid the calling of the 5' RACE reads with MiXCR, one entry per CDR3 protein. The sample contains 650,000 to 800,000 distinct CDR3 sequences, about 51% of which appear only once. Sequencing input: blood. The receptor source for this set is an elderly woman in good health.

In this sample, this clonotype turned up many times. The chain is built from TRBV14 and TRBJ2-1; TRBD2 matches at 15 bases. This CDR3 comprises 17 residues. J was trimmed by 7 bases and V by 4 bases; bases with no gene match: 8. Germline-derived CDR1 and CDR2 are SGHDN and FVKESK. The CDR3 loop reads CASSRGLAGGPYNEQFF. CDR3 DNA sequence: TGTGCCAGCAGCCGTGGACTAGCGGGAGGGCCGTATAATGAGCAGTTCTTC.

This clonotype has a single count. DNA of the CDR3: TGTGCCCTGGCCCCCGCAGGGCCCACAGATACGCAGTATTTT. This gives the protein CALAPAGPTDTQYF. This chain joins TRBV12-3 or TRBV12-4 and TRBJ2-3, with a tentative D call TRBD1 (5 bases). This CDR3 is built from 14 residues. V was trimmed by 11 bases and J by 2 bases, leaving 17 bases between them.

This clonotype was seen a few times. The V gene is TRBV10-3, the J gene TRBJ2-2; 12 positions agree with TRBD2. V lost 6 bases, J lost 5 bases, and 7 bases stayed unmatched. The CDR3 is 16 amino acids. Germline CDR1 is ENHRY and CDR2 is SYGVKD. The CDR3 loop reads CAIRLAGGFETGELFF. The CDR3 DNA follows: TGTGCCATCAGACTAGCGGGGGGTTTCGAAACCGGGGAGCTGTTTTTT.

On this clonotype: This clone may be a read error of a much larger clone one base away. The V call is TRBV2, the J call TRBJ2-1; D remains ambiguous. CDR1 and CDR2 from the germline V gene are SNHLY and FYNNEI. This CDR3 contains 13 residues. The CDR3 spells CALGIGSYNERFF. The CDR3 DNA sequence: TGTGCCCTAGGGATTGGCTCCTACAATGAGCGGTTCTTC.

This clonotype has at least ten counts. This chain connects TRBV12-3 or TRBV12-4 to TRBJ1-5; 11 positions agree with TRBD1. Trimming took 6 bases from V and 4 from J; bases not matched to a gene: 8. The CDR3 is 16 amino acids. CDR3 sequence (DNA): TGTGCCAGCAGCCTGAGGGACAGGGGGTATAATCAGCCCCAGCATTTT. This encodes CASSLRDRGYNQPQHF.

The chain couples TRBV10-3 to TRBJ2-2, with TRBD2 matching 10 bases. Trimming cost V 4 bases and J 1 base; bases outside gene matches: 9. Germline V CDR1 and CDR2: ENHRY, SYGVKD. The CDR3 is made up of 18 amino acids. Written as DNA, the CDR3 is TGTGCCATCAGTGCCCCTCCGGGACTAGCGTTGAACACCGGGGAGCTGTTTTTT. Translated: CAISAPPGLALNTGELFF.

The rearrangement uses TRBV4-3 and TRBJ2-3; D gene uncertain. Trimming took 1 base from V and 2 from J, leaving 10 bases between them. This CDR3 comprises 15 residues. CDR1 and CDR2 (germline): LGHNA, YSLEER. Written as DNA, the CDR3 is TGCGCCAGCAGCCAAGTGTCCCGTTCCACAGATACGCAGTATTTT. Amino acids: CASSQVSRSTDTQYF.

The chain recombines TRBV24-1 with TRBJ2-3, with 7 bases fitting TRBD1. The CDR3 sequence is 16 residues long. The V segment lost 1 base and the J segment 2 bases; nucleotides outside the gene matches: 5. The V gene's germline CDR1 is KGHDR and CDR2 SFDVKD. The CDR3 region is CATSDFGDSPTDTQYF. In DNA, the CDR3 is TGTGCCACCAGTGATTTCGGGGACAGCCCCACAGATACGCAGTATTTT.

A few counts support this clonotype. The chain employs TRBV15 and TRBJ2-5; tentative D call: TRBD1 (6 bases). Germline loops: CDR1 LNHNV, CDR2 YYDKDF (reference sequence). V lost 0 bases, J lost 2 bases, and 10 bases lay in between. The CDR3 consists of 15 residues. CDR3 in amino acids: CATSRDGQGQETQYF. The CDR3 DNA reads TGTGCCACCAGCAGAGATGGGCAGGGGCAAGAGACCCAGTACTTC. The full variable domain, completed using reference TRBV15 and TRBJ2-5, is DAMVIQNPRYQVTQFGKPVTLSCSQTLNHNVMYWYQQKSSQAPKLLFHYYDKDFNNEADTPDNFQSRRPNTSFCFLDIRSPGLGDTAMYLCATSRDGQGQETQYFGPGTRLLVL.

Note on this clonotype: This may come from a read error, since a much larger clone is one base off. The chain joins TRBV9 to TRBJ2-1; TRBD2 is a possible D gene (5 bases). Germline values: CDR1 SGDLS, CDR2 YYNGEE. This CDR3 contains 16 residues. In nucleotides, the CDR3 is TGTGCCAGCAGCGTAGGAGGGTCCCGCTCCTACAAGGAGCAGTTCTTC. Translation: CASSVGGSRSYKEQFF.

This clonotype was seen ten or more times. V usage is TRBV3-1 and J usage is TRBJ1-4; possible D gene TRBD1, 6 bases. Per the germline V gene, CDR1 is LGHDT and CDR2 is YNNKEL (reference sequence). CDR3 length equals 14 residues. V lost 8 bases and J lost 8, with 18 bases in between. CDR3 in amino acids: CASGTTGAKEKLFF. CDR3 bases: TGTGCCAGCGGTACGACGGGGGCAAAAGAAAAACTGTTTTTT.

This clonotype turned up a few times. This sequence joins TRBV7-9 and TRBJ2-1; a weak D match, TRBD2 (6 bases). Germline loops: CDR1 SEHNR, CDR2 FQNEAQ (reference sequence). The CDR3 runs to 12 residues. V was clipped by 0 bases and J by 12 bases, with 9 bases between them. CDR3 region: CASSLAEGLQFF. CDR3 coding DNA: TGTGCCAGCAGCTTAGCGGAGGGATTGCAGTTCTTC.

This clonotype was observed a single time. The chain recombines TRBV12-3 or TRBV12-4 with TRBJ2-1, with 9 bases lining up with TRBD1. V shed 4 bases, J shed 10 bases, and the junction held 5 bases outside the gene matches. The CDR3 runs 13 residues. CDR3 in DNA: TGTGCCAGCAGTTCACAAGGGACAGGGGAGCAGTTCTTC. Translated: CASSSQGTGEQFF.

This chain's CDR3 is CASSGDRTYNEQYF. In DNA form, the CDR3 reads TGTGCCAGCAGTGGGGACAGGACCTACAATGAGCAGTACTTC. This chain joins TRBV28 and TRBJ2-5; TRBD1 aligns across 8 bases. V gave up 5 bases and J gave up 11 bases; unmatched junction bases: 13. CDR1 and CDR2 (germline): MDHEN, SYDVKM. The CDR3 loop spans 14 amino acids.

This clonotype was detected many times. V usage is TRBV3-1 and J usage is TRBJ2-7; possibly TRBD1 for D (6 bases). The CDR3 contains 16 residues. V was shortened by 5 bases and J by 7 bases, with 24 bases between the two germline ends. Per the germline V gene, CDR1 is LGHDT and CDR2 is YNNKEL (reference sequence). CDR3 loop: CASSSPSPITGREQYF. In nucleotides, the CDR3 is TGTGCCAGCAGCTCACCTTCCCCGATAACAGGGCGTGAGCAGTACTTC.

In its sample, this clonotype was seen a few times. J is TRBJ2-5 and V is TRBV7-3; D is undetermined. This CDR3 is built from 11 residues. CDR1 and CDR2 (germline): SGHTA, FQGTGA. The germline V and J ends were trimmed by 5 bases and 7 bases, with 8 bases remaining between them. This CDR3 is CASSLPGTQYF. CDR3 bases: TGTGCCAGCAGCCTACCCGGGACCCAGTACTTC.

As for this clonotype: This may stem from a read error, because a much larger clone lies one nucleotide away. J is TRBJ1-5 and V is TRBV6-2 or TRBV6-3, with 8 bases identical to TRBD1. Germline assignment: CDR1 MNHEY and CDR2 SVGEGT. The CDR3 has 13 residues. This CDR3 reads CAGRGDRTQPQHF. The CDR3 DNA is TGTGCCGGCAGGGGGGACAGGACTCAGCCCCAGCATTTT.

The chain recombines TRBV29-1 with TRBJ2-2; D is undetermined. Germline values: CDR1 SQVTM, CDR2 ANQGSEA. V was cut by 3 bases and J by 3 bases, with 8 bases left in between. The CDR3 contains 13 residues. DNA for the CDR3: TGCAGCGTTGACGTTCGGGACACCGGGGAGCTGTTTTTT. Residues: CSVDVRDTGELFF.

This clonotype was counted a few times. A much more abundant neighbour one base away suggests this may be a read error. J is TRBJ2-7 and V is TRBV5-1; TRBD2 might be the D (6 bases). The germline V gene encodes CDR1 SGHRS and CDR2 YFSETQ. The CDR3 is 12 amino acids. V was clipped by 10 bases and J by 7 bases, with 18 bases between them. The CDR3 sequence is CARPSVRDEQYF. The CDR3 bases are TGCGCCCGACCTAGCGTGAGGGATGAGCAGTACTTC.

This clonotype was found many times. The chain joins TRBV2 to TRBJ2-1; D is uncertain. Trimming stripped 4 bases from V and 2 bases from J, with 9 bases between. The CDR3 is made up of 14 amino acids. Germline V gene data show CDR1 as SNHLY and CDR2 as FYNNEI. CDR3 sequence: CASSGQRTYNEQFF. The CDR3 bases are TGTGCCAGCAGTGGTCAGCGAACCTACAATGAGCAGTTCTTC.

At least ten counts were recorded for this clonotype. This sequence joins TRBV20-1 and TRBJ2-3; D remains unclear. There are 15 residues in the CDR3. Germline V CDR1 and CDR2: DFQATT, SNEGSKA (reference sequence). The V end was cut by 6 bases, the J end by 0 bases, with 16 bases between. CDR3 sequence: CSASDRTASTDTQYF. The CDR3 DNA follows: TGCAGTGCCTCAGATAGGACGGCTAGCACAGATACGCAGTATTTT.

This clonotype was found many times. This sequence joins TRBV5-1 and TRBJ2-1; D not resolved. V gave up 0 bases and J gave up 7 bases, with 5 bases separating them. This CDR3 is built from 12 residues. Germline V CDR1 and CDR2: SGHRS, YFSETQ. The CDR3 protein is CASSLEGNEQFF. CDR3 coding DNA: TGCGCCAGCAGCTTGGAGGGAAATGAGCAGTTCTTC.

The chain uses TRBV20-1 and TRBJ1-2, with D tentatively TRBD1 (5 bases). This CDR3 has 12 residues. Germline lookup yields CDR1 DFQATT and CDR2 SNEGSKA (reference sequence). V was cut by 4 bases and J by 2 bases, with 8 bases left in between. The CDR3 spells CSAKTDNYGYTF. DNA of the CDR3: TGCAGTGCTAAGACAGACAACTATGGCTACACCTTC.

The chain has TRBV3-1 and TRBJ2-1; D could derive from TRBD1 or TRBD2 (5 bases each). Between the trimmed V and J ends, which lost 2 bases and 1 base, there was a span of 12 bases. The CDR3 covers 16 residues. Germline assignment: CDR1 LGHDT and CDR2 YNNKEL (reference sequence). The CDR3 region is CASSQMPGPSYNEQFF. CDR3 bases: TGTGCCAGCAGCCAAATGCCGGGACCTTCCTACAATGAGCAGTTCTTC.

Many counts were recorded for this clonotype. The chain joins TRBV7-9 to TRBJ2-1; D is uncertain. Germline loops: CDR1 SEHNR, CDR2 FQNEAQ (reference sequence). The V end lost 5 bases, the J end lost 15 bases, and 17 bases lay between the germline ends. This CDR3 comprises 12 residues. The CDR3 is CASSPDKSFGFF. The CDR3, as DNA: TGTGCCAGCAGCCCAGACAAATCCTTTGGGTTCTTC.

The chain recombines TRBV6-6 with TRBJ2-1, with a tentative D call TRBD1 (6 bases). The tail of the sequence fits TRBJ2-7 better, so the J call may be wrong. CDR1 and CDR2 from the germline V gene are MNHNY and SVGAGI (reference sequence). This CDR3 comprises 16 residues. The chain's CDR3 is CASSNGQTQTYNEQYF. The DNA for the CDR3 is TGTGCCAGCAGTAACGGACAGACACAGACCTACAATGAGCAGTACTTC.

This clonotype appeared a single time. An end of the junction does not agree with germline; a read error may underlie this. The chain couples TRBV20-1 to TRBJ2-3; D not certain. This CDR3 has 14 residues. Germline V gene lookup returns CDR1 DFQATT and CDR2 SNEGSKA (reference sequence). The CDR3 is CSAISGKSTDTRYF. In nucleotides, the CDR3 is TGCAGTGCTATTTCAGGCAAGAGCACAGATACGCGGTATTTT.